This TCR beta chain came from a study of cytotoxic CD8 clonotypes in ibrutinib-treated CLL (TCRdb year 2021). At the level of the whole study: The cohort was composed of 11 relapsed/refractory and roughly 16 treatment-naive patients; IGHV unmutated status was identified in 17 patients. Samples averaged roughly 260,000 productive templates and 80,000 to 100,000 productive rearrangements. Every sample from remission and from progressive disease was obtained while the patients were still on ibrutinib. Responses were partial in roughly 24 patients and complete in 2; after median about 5.5 years follow-up, about 14 stayed in remission and approximately 12 progressed. Cryopreserved peripheral blood mononuclear cells were collected at three points: before therapy, at response, and at either sustained remission or disease progression. Response samples were taken after a median of roughly 12 months on treatment, ranging from roughly 6 to 36 months. Of the 86 people in the trial, about 25 had longitudinal samples available. What the research found in general, with its limitations: Clonality rose at ibrutinib response, remained stable during sustained remission, and dropped back toward baseline at progression. Public clonotypes were found to be uncommon and were observed to contract or remain stable during treatment; the increase in clonality was shown to reflect expansion of private clonotypes at ibrutinib response. Baseline clonality exceeded that of age-matched healthy donors and correlated strongly with circulating CD8+ T-cell counts. Lymph node repertoires were not examined, and the timing of sampling was not matched between patients in sustained remission and those whose disease progressed.

Remarks on this clone: Which antigen it targets is not known. Base qualities are missing; no much larger clone stands one base away.

The cysteine opens and the phenylalanine closes a CDR3 of 13 amino acids. Only CDR3 DNA is held: 39 bases, read in frame from base 1. Relative to germline, V is 0 bases shorter and J is 3 bases shorter, with 7 bases between their ends. The germline V gene specifies SGDLS as CDR1 and YYNGEE as CDR2. This specimen's time point label, per the study, means: progressive disease on ibrutinib. For TCR beta library preparation, 2 to 2.5 micrograms of genomic DNA were isolated from cryopreserved PBMCs. Longitudinal blood samples from CLL patients on ibrutinib monotherapy were analyzed using high-throughput TCR beta sequencing. The patients took part in an open-label, single-center phase 2 trial of ibrutinib monotherapy. A MiSeq instrument was used for deep resolution sequencing, which targeted depths ranging from 1 in 1 million up to 1 in 200,000 T cells, with coverage averaging 10x for each clonotype. The immunoSEQ hsTCRB Kit was used to generate TCR beta libraries. The original methods were these. Data were analyzed with ImmunoSEQ Data Assistant and ImmunoSEQ Analyzer, with V, D and J genes assigned per IMGT definitions. Clonality, which ranges from 0 to 1, was calculated by subtracting the normalized Shannon entropy of productive rearrangement frequencies from one. Only overrepresented clonotypes making up at least 0.05% of the repertoire of each patient were included in the public clonotype analysis. Around 13 age-matched healthy donor repertoires from immuneACCESS were used as controls for clonality. TCRdb carries this immuneACCESS record with in-frame sequences only. Its versions omit some clonotypes, under half of them owing to an unresolved V gene in the studies checked, with the rest unexplained. D and trimming were read from the DNA, whereas the V and J calls and clone size are those reported in that table. Recorded for this sample are about 300,000 clones; about 72% of them occurred a single time. The top ten clones comprise about 6% of the sample.

The TCR sequence derives from a human donor with chronic lymphocytic leukemia. The sequencing here drew on PBMCs, taken at disease progression, from a patient treated with ibrutinib. The chain is made from TRBV9 and TRBJ2-7; no D gene can be assigned with confidence. The nucleotides read TGTGCCAGCAGCGTAGCGGCTCACTACGAGCAGTACTTC. Translated, it gives CASSVAAHYEQYF. When the CDR3 is completed using the reference TRBV9 and TRBJ2-7 genes on either side, the full variable domain is DSGVTQTPKHLITATGQRVTLRCSPRSGDLSVYWYQQSLDQGLQFLIQYYNGEERAKGNILERFSAQQFPDLHSELNLSSLELGDSALYFCASSVAAHYEQYFGPGTRLTVT.